Listed here is a single TCR beta chain. Its antigen is as yet unknown. These data are taken from a study of a mutant IDH1 vaccine in newly diagnosed glioma. Across the study: Standard pretreatment was either radiotherapy, temozolomide, or, for most, radiochemotherapy with temozolomide.

Assay used: immunoSEQ multiplex PCR; TCRdb lists only in-frame clones, some missing. Found here are tens of thousands of clones, 75% to 85% of them singletons; the top ten hold 7.5% to 9%. General observations from the study: Apparently, pseudoprogression bore no relation to changes among the top peripheral T cell clonotypes. Evidence of vaccine-induced immune responses was documented in about 93% of patients.

Time point reported: baseline, week 1 (first vaccination visit). The sample's treatment: pre-vaccination baseline after standard-of-care therapy. This clonotype was sampled from a man aged 45-65 years with glioma. Sequenced here: PBMCs, sampled from a glioma patient treated with radiotherapy, temozolomide or both.

This CDR3 reads CAWSVVGGVAKNIQYF. The DNA for the CDR3 is TGTGCCTGGAGTGTCGTTGGTGGGGTAGCCAAAAACATTCAGTACTTC. This sequence joins TRBV30 and TRBJ2-4; the D is unclear. V lost 0 bases, J lost 0 bases, and 12 bases lay in between. There are 16 residues in the CDR3. In germline, CDR1 is GTSNPN, CDR2 SVGIG (reference sequence).